The 14 T cell receptor beta chains listed next were all sequenced from one sample in a study of Ad26.COV2.S vaccination and SARS-CoV-2 variants. Produced via immunoSEQ multiplex PCR; TCRdb's table is partial and in-frame only. Among 300,000 to 500,000 clones listed, approximately 86% were seen once. Treatment specified: some 20 received Ad26.COV2.S at low or high dose, single or two shots; 5 received placebo; per-sample allocation not given. Day 63 following the first vaccine or placebo injection was when the samples were taken. The specimen comprised peripheral blood, sampled in a trial of Ad26.COV2.S vaccine versus placebo. The receptors come from a person between 18 and 60 years old who received the Ad26.COV2.S COVID-19 vaccine or a placebo.

This chain uses TRBV7-9 with TRBJ1-4, with a weak D call TRBD1 (6 bases). V was pared by 3 bases and J by 7 bases, with 6 bases between. Germline lookup yields CDR1 SEHNR and CDR2 FQNEAQ (reference sequence). This CDR3 has 12 amino acids. CDR3 DNA: TGTGCCAGCAGCTTGGGGGCTGAAAAACTGTTTTTT. Translation gives CASSLGAEKLFF. Combining the CDR3 with reference TRBV7-9 and TRBJ1-4 gives the whole variable domain DTGVSQNPRHKITKRGQNVTFRCDPISEHNRLYWYRQTLGQGPEFLTYFQNEAQLEKSRLLSDRFSAERPKGSFSTLEIQRTEQGDSAMYLCASSLGAEKLFFGSGTQLSVL.

V is TRBV19 and J is TRBJ2-3; D is unresolved. The germline V gene encodes CDR1 LNHDA and CDR2 SQIVND (reference sequence). This CDR3 is 16 amino acids long. V was pared by 2 bases and J by 3 bases, with 15 bases between. CDR3 nucleotides: TGTGCCAGTAGTATATTGTTCCGCGGTGGGACAGATACGCAGTATTTT. Translating it yields CASSILFRGGTDTQYF.

The chain joins TRBV29-1 to TRBJ1-2, with 7 bases lining up with TRBD1. The CDR3 contains 13 residues. Germline V gene sequence: CDR1 SQVTM, CDR2 ANQGSEA. V was pared by 5 bases and J by 2 bases, with 5 bases of the junction left unmatched. In DNA form, the CDR3 reads TGCAGCGTTCTGGGAGGGGGCAACTATGGCTACACCTTC. Its translation: CSVLGGGNYGYTF. Full variable domain (remainder filled in from reference TRBV29-1 and TRBJ1-2): SAVISQKPSRDICQRGTSLTIQCQVDSQVTMMFWYRQQPGQSLTLIATANQGSEATYESGFVIDKFPISRPNLTFSTLTVSNMSPEDSSIYLCSVLGGGNYGYTFGSGTRLTVV.

This chain connects TRBV7-8 to TRBJ2-2; D call uncertain. The germline V gene encodes CDR1 SGHVS and CDR2 FQNEAQ. The V end was cut by 4 bases, the J end by 6 bases, with 15 bases between. The CDR3 contains 15 residues. CDR3 loop: CASSSSFTRPGELFF. DNA of the CDR3: TGTGCCAGCAGCTCGAGTTTTACTCGCCCCGGGGAGCTGTTTTTT.

The V call is TRBV4-1, the J call TRBJ2-1, with 10 bases that match TRBD2. In germline, CDR1 is MGHRA, CDR2 YSYEKL. V lost 1 base and J lost 3; bases outside the gene matches: 3. The CDR3 has 16 residues. The CDR3 region is CASSQAGLADYNEQFF. The CDR3, as DNA: TGCGCCAGCAGCCAAGCCGGACTAGCGGACTACAATGAGCAGTTCTTC.

This clone was observed a single time. The CDR3 DNA follows: TGTGCCAGCAGCTTATCCCGCGGCCCTGGGAAATATGGCTACACCTTC. Translation gives CASSLSRGPGKYGYTF. V usage is TRBV7-8 and J usage is TRBJ1-2; D is undetermined. Per germline, CDR1 SGHVS and CDR2 FQNEAQ. The CDR3 runs to 16 residues. Trimming stripped 2 bases from V and 5 bases from J, with 18 bases between.

The rearrangement links TRBV6-2 or TRBV6-3 to TRBJ2-2; D gene uncertain. CDR3 length: 14 amino acids. The V end lost 1 base, the J end lost 8 bases, and 11 bases lay between the germline ends. CDR1 is MNHEY, CDR2 SVGEGT, per germline. This CDR3 reads CASSYFDRLGELFF. The CDR3 region has the DNA TGTGCCAGCAGTTACTTTGACCGGTTAGGGGAGCTGTTTTTT.

In this sample, this clone turned up once. The chain joins TRBV5-8 to TRBJ2-7; no reliable D call. Germline CDR1 SGHTS, CDR2 YDEGEE. The CDR3 consists of 13 residues. The V end lost 3 bases, the J end lost 3 bases, and 10 bases lay between the germline ends. CDR3 residues: CASSSTVRYEQYF. The DNA of the CDR3 is TGTGCCAGCAGCTCTACAGTACGCTACGAGCAGTACTTC.

V and J are TRBV18 and TRBJ2-6; D gene uncertain. This CDR3 spans 16 amino acids. The V and J ends lost 3 bases and 0 bases respectively, with 9 bases between them. The germline gives CDR1 KGHSH, CDR2 LQKENI. CDR3 nucleotides: TGTGCCAGCTCACCGTCGGCAGTCTCTGGGGCCAACGTCCTGACTTTC. As protein: CASSPSAVSGANVLTF.

The V gene is TRBV9, the J gene TRBJ1-1; D may be TRBD1 (6 bases). CDR1 SGDLS and CDR2 YYNGEE come from the germline V gene. The CDR3 covers 16 residues. The V end lost 4 bases, the J end lost 4 bases, and 20 bases lay between the germline ends. The CDR3 DNA reads as TGTGCCAGCAGCCCGCGTCTAAGGGGGAGGACCACTGAAGCTTTCTTT. This encodes CASSPRLRGRTTEAFF.

The sample holds one count of this clone. The J gene is TRBJ2-5, the V gene TRBV2; maybe TRBD1 (5 bases). V dropped 8 bases and J dropped 5 bases, with 12 bases sitting between them. The CDR3 runs 12 residues. Germline values: CDR1 SNHLY, CDR2 FYNNEI. The CDR3 DNA follows: TGTGCCAGCGGGGCAGGGTTCGAGACCCAGTACTTC. Amino acid sequence: CASGAGFETQYF.

The chain has TRBV4-1 and TRBJ2-5; the match to TRBD2 covers 8 bases. V lost 2 bases, J lost 1 base, and 3 bases stayed unmatched. Germline values: CDR1 MGHRA, CDR2 YSYEKL. CDR3 length equals 15 residues. CDR3 protein: CASSQRSGGQETQYF. DNA of the CDR3: TGCGCCAGCAGCCAACGAAGCGGGGGCCAAGAGACCCAGTACTTC.

V and J are TRBV13 and TRBJ1-1; D is undetermined. The CDR3 totals 15 residues. Germline CDR1 is PRHDT and CDR2 is FYEKMQ (reference sequence). V was pared by 0 bases and J by 1 base, with 9 bases between. In nucleotides, the CDR3 is TGTGCCAGCAGCTTAGGCCGAAAGGGGAACACTGAAGCTTTCTTT. This codes for CASSLGRKGNTEAFF.

The V call is TRBV6-5, the J call TRBJ1-4; 8 bases map to TRBD1. Trimming at V came to 10 bases and at J to 5 bases, leaving 9 bases not matched to a gene. The CDR3 loop spans 14 amino acids. Germline values: CDR1 MNHEY, CDR2 SVGAGI. CDR3 coding DNA: TGTGCCACTAGCCCGGGACAGGAGAATGAAAAACTGTTTTTT. Amino acid sequence: CATSPGQENEKLFF.